The present entry profiles one T cell receptor beta chain with its context. Its antigen is still unknown. The sequenced fragment ends 3 residues before the CDR3 boundary, so the rest is inferred from the germline J gene. Other nucleotide sequences in the sample specify the same CDR3. Some clones are missing from TCRdb's copy, which holds only in-frame ones; the method was immunoSEQ multiplex PCR. The sample contains about 12,000 clones, none of them singletons. This CDR3 has 12 residues. The germline V gene encodes CDR1 MNHEY and CDR2 SVGEGT. This specimen comes from a study of T cell clonality in common variable immunodeficiency. Study results and limitations: Fewer deletions and N-nucleotide insertions were reportedly seen in common variable immunodeficiency TCR beta sequences. Repertoire-complication correlations in CVID were limited by patient heterogeneity.

The chain employs TRBV6-2 or TRBV6-3 and TRBJ1-2, with 11 positions matching TRBD1. Sequenced input: peripheral blood mononuclear cells. The sequence was collected from a human donor with common variable immunodeficiency. Incomplete CDR3 DNA: TGTGCCAGCCGGACAGGGGGCAACGGC. It translates to CASRTGGNG. The whole CDR3 reads CASRTGGNGYTF.